A selection of T cell receptor beta chains follows, all from one sample in a study of blood T cell repertoires in COVID-19. The method was immunoSEQ multiplex PCR; TCRdb's version includes in-frame clones alone and lacks a portion of them. The sample includes around 200,000 clones, roughly 84% of them seen just once. The sample comprised peripheral blood. The receptors were gathered from a person aged 70 to 85 with COVID-19, enrolled during active disease. The conserved cysteine and the conserved F or W are not part of the CDR3 here.

V gene	CDR3 length	CDR3 protein
TRBV6-6	12	ASRRGQGNQPQH
TRBV18	12	ASSLTGSDSPLH
TRBV6-2/TRBV6-3	16	ASRPRSSGRDLYNEQF
TRBV30	12	AWSTGGLNQPQH
TRBV14	13	ASSLPSSTYNEQF
TRBV15	12	ATRQGARSAEQY
TRBV5-1	14	ASSLGTGGLGNTIY
TRBV28	13	ASSSYPGSNTEAF
TRBV7-8	15	ASSLGTAQKIIYGYT
TRBV28	13	ASSPEAGPTSPLH
TRBV7-3	14	ASSRAGTDRAYGYT
TRBV2	11	ASSVGGDQPQH
TRBV30	13	AWSASSGSGDTQY
TRBV18	11	ASSRTGNTEAF
TRBV5-4	12	ASSISGGFDEQY
TRBV6-5	13	ASSSTSGSNQPQH
TRBV6-5	11	ASTPRGLDGYT
TRBV30	11	AWSRTGVYEQY
TRBV25-1	13	ASSDLLPGPGELF
TRBV3-1/TRBV3-2	13	ASSRSGRVYNEQF
TRBV6-5	13	ASSSWGRSTDTQY
TRBV7-9	8	ASGPETQY
TRBV11-2	15	ASSQTIKTSGAYEQY
TRBV6-5	12	ASRPNLQASPLH
TRBV15	14	ATSSGLAGGPFEQF
TRBV3-1/TRBV3-2	15	ASSQVPAGVVPNEQF
TRBV5-8	15	ASSLGQIFSGANVLT
TRBV4-3	16	ASSQGTGQLANTGELF
TRBV5-5	12	ASSLVARHVEAF
TRBV5-1	12	ASSLPDIGYGYT
TRBV19	12	ASSPGLAFYEQY
TRBV18	11	ASSSAQGYGYT
TRBV9	10	ASSVGHNEQF